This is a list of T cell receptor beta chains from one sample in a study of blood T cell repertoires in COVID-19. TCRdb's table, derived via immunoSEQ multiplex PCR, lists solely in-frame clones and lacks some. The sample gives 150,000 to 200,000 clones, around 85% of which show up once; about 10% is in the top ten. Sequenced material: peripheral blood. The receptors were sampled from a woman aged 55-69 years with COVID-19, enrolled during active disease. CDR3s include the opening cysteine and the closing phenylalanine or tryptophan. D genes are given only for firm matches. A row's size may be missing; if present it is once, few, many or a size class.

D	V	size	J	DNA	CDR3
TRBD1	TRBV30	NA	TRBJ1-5	TGTGCCTGGCAGGGGGCCAGAGGTGATCAGCCCCAGCATTTT	CAWQGARGDQPQHF
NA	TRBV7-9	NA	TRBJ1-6	TGTGCCAGCAGCTTAGTCACAGGCCTGGGGTCACCCCTCCACTTT	CASSLVTGLGSPLHF
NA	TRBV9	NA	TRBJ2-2	TGTGCCAGCAGCGCCTCAATCGGGGCGAACACCGGGGAGCTGTTTTTT	CASSASIGANTGELFF
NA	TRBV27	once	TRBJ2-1	TGTGCCAGCAGCCATAAGGGAGCGAGTTACAATGAGCAGTTCTTC	CASSHKGASYNEQFF
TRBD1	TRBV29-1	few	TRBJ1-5	TGCAGCGTTAGCCACCTCGGGGACAGGGTTCAGCCCCAGCATTTT	CSVSHLGDRVQPQHF
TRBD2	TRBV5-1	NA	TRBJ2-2	TGCGCCAGCAGCTTGGGACTAGCGGGAGGCGGGGAGCTGTTTTTT	CASSLGLAGGGELFF
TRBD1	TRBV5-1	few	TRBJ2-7	TGCGCCAGCAGCTGGACAGGGTTTACTTCCTACGAGCAGTACTTC	CASSWTGFTSYEQYF
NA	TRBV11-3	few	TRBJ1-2	TGTGCCAGCAGGGGACGGGGGTCTGAGGGCTACACCTTC	CASRGRGSEGYTF
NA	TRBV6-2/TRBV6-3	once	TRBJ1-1	TGTGCCAGCAGTTACACAGGGCAGAACACTGAAGCTTTCTTT	CASSYTGQNTEAFF
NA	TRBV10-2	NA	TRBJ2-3	TGCGCCAGCAGGCGGGACAGACGCACAGATACGCAGTATTTT	CASRRDRRTDTQYF